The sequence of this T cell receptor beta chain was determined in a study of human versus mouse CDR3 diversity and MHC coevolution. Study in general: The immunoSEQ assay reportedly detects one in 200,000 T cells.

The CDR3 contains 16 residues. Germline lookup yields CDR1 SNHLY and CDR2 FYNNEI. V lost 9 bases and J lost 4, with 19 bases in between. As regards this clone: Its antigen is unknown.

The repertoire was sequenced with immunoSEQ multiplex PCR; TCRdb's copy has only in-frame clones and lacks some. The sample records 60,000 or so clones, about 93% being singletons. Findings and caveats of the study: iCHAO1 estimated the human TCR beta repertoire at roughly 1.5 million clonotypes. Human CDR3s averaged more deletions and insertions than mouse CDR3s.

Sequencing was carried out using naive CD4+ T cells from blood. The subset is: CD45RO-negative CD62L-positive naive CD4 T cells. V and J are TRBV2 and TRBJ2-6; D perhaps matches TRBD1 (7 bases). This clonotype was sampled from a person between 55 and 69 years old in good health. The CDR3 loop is CARGPTGAGGANVLTF. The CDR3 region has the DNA TGTGCCAGGGGACCCACAGGGGCGGGAGGGGCCAACGTCCTGACTTTC.